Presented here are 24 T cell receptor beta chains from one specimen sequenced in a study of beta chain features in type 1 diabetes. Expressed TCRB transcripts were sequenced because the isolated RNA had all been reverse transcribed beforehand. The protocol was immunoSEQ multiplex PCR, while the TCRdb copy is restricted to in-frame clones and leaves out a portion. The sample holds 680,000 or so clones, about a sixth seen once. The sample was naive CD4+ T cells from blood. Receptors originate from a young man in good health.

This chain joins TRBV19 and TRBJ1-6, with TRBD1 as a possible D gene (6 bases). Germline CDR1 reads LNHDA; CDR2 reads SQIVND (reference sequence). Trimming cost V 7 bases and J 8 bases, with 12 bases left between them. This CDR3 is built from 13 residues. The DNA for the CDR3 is TGTGCCAGTAAGGAGCAGGGGCATTCACCCCTCCACTTT. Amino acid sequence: CASKEQGHSPLHF.

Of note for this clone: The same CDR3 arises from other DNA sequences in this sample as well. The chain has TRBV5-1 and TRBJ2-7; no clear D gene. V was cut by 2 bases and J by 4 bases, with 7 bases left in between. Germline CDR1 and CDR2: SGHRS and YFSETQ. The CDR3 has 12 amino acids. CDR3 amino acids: CASSLGEYEQYF. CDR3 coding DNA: TGCGCCAGCAGCTTAGGTGAATACGAGCAGTACTTC.

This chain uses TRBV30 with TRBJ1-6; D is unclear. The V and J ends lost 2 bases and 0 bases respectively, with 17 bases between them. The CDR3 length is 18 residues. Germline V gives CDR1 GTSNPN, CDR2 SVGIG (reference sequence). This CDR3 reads CAWSSEGSMSSYNSPLHF. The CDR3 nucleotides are TGTGCCTGGAGTTCGGAAGGCTCCATGAGCTCCTATAATTCACCCCTCCACTTT.

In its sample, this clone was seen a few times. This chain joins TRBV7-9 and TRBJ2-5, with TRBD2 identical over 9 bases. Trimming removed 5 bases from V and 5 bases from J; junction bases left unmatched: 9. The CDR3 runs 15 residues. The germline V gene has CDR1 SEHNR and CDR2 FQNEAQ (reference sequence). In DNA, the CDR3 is TGTGCCAGCAGCCCGGGACTAGCCGTCGGCGAGACCCAGTACTTC. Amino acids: CASSPGLAVGETQYF. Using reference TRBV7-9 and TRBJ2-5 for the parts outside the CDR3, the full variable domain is DTGVSQNPRHKITKRGQNVTFRCDPISEHNRLYWYRQTLGQGPEFLTYFQNEAQLEKSRLLSDRFSAERPKGSFSTLEIQRTEQGDSAMYLCASSPGLAVGETQYFGPGTRLLVL.

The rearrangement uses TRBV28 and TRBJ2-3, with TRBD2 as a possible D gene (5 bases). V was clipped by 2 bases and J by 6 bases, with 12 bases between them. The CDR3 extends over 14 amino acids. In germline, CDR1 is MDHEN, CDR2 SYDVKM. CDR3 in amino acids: CASSLGLAPDTQYF. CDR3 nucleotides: TGTGCCAGCAGTTTAGGGCTAGCCCCGGATACGCAGTATTTT.

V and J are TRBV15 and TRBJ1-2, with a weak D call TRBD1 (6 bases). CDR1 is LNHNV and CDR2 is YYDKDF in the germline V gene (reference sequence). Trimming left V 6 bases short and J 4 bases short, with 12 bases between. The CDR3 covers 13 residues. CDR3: CATRPTGGYGYTF. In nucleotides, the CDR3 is TGTGCCACCAGACCGACAGGCGGCTATGGCTACACCTTC.

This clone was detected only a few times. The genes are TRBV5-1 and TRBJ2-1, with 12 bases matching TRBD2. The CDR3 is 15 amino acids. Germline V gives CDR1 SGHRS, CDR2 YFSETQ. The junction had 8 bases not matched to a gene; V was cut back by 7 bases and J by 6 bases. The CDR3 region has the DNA TGCGCCAGCGGAGCGACTAGCGGGAGTCTCAATGAGCAGTTCTTC. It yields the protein CASGATSGSLNEQFF.

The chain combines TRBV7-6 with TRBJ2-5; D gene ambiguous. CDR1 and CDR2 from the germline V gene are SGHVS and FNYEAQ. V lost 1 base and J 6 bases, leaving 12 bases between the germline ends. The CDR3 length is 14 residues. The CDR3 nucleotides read TGTGCCAGCAGCTTAGAACTATCAGCGCAGACCCAGTACTTC. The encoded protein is CASSLELSAQTQYF.

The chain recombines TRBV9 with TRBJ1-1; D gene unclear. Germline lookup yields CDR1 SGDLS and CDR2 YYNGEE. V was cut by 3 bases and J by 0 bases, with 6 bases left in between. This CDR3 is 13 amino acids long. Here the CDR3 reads CASSAGMNTEAFF. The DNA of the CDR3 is TGTGCCAGCAGCGCGGGCATGAACACTGAAGCTTTCTTT.

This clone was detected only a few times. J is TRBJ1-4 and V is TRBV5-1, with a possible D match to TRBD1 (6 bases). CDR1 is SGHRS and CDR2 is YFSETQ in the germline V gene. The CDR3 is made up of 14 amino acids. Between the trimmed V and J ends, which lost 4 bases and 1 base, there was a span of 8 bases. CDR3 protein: CASSKGETNEKLFF. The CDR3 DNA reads TGCGCCAGCAGCAAGGGGGAAACTAATGAAAAACTGTTTTTT.

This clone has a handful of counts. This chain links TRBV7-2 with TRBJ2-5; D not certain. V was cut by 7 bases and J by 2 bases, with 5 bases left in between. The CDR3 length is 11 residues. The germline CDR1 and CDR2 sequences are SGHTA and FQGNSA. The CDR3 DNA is TGTGCCAGCATGGAACAAGAGACCCAGTACTTC. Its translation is CASMEQETQYF. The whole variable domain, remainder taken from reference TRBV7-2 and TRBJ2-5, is GAGVSQSPSNKVTEKGKDVELRCDPISGHTALYWYRQSLGQGLEFLIYFQGNSAPDKSGLPSDRFSAERTGGSVSTLTIQRTQQEDSAVYLCASMEQETQYFGPGTRLLVL.

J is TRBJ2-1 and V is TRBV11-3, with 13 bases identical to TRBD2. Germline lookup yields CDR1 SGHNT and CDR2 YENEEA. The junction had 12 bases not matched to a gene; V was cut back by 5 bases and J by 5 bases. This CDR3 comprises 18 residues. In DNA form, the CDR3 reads TGTGCCAGCAGCCCGGGACTAGCGGGAACCATCGGGAACAATGAGCAGTTCTTC. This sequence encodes CASSPGLAGTIGNNEQFF.

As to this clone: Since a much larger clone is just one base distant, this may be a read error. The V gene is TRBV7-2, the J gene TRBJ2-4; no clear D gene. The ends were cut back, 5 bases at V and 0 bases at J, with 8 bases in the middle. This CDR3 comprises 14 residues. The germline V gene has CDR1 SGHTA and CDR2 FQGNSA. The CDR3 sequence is CASSIRRAKNIQYF. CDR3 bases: TGTGCCAGCAGCATTAGGAGAGCCAAAAACATTCAGTACTTC.

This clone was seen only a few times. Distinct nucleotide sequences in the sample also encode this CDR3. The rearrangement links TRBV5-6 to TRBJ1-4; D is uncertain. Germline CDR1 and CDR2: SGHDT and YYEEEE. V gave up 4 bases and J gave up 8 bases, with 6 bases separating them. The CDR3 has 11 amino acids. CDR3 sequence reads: CASSLGEKLFF. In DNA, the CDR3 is TGTGCCAGCAGCCTCGGGGAAAAACTGTTTTTT.

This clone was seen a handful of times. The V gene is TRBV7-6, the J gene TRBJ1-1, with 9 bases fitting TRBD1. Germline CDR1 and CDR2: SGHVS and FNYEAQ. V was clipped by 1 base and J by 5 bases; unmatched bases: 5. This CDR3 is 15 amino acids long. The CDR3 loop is CASSLGTGGRTEAFF. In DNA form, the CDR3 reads TGTGCCAGCAGCTTAGGTACAGGGGGCAGGACTGAAGCTTTCTTT.

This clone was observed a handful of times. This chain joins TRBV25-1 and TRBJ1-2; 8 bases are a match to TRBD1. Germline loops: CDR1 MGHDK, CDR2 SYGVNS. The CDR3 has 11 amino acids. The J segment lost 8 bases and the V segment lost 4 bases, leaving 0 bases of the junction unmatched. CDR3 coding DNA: TGTGCCAGCAGTGGGACAGGGGGCTACACCTTC. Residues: CASSGTGGYTF.

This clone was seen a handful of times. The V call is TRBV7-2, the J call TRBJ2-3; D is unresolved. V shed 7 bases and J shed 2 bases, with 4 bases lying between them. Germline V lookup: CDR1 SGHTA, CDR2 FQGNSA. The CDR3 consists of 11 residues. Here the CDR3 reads CASTLTDTQYF. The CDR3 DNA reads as TGTGCCAGCACTCTCACAGATACGCAGTATTTT. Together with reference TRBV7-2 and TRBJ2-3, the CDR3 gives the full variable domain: GAGVSQSPSNKVTEKGKDVELRCDPISGHTALYWYRQSLGQGLEFLIYFQGNSAPDKSGLPSDRFSAERTGGSVSTLTIQRTQQEDSAVYLCASTLTDTQYFGPGTRLTVL.

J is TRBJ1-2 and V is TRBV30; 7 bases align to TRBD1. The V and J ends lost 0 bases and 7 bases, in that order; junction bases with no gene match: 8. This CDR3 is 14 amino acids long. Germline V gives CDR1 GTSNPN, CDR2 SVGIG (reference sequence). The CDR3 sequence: CAWSVGGTPSGYTF. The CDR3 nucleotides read TGTGCCTGGAGTGTAGGGGGCACTCCCTCTGGCTACACCTTC.

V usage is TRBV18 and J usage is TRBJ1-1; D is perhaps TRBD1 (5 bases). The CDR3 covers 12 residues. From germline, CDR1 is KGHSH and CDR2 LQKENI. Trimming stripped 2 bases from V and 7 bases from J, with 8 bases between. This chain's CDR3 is CASSPDSLEAFF. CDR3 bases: TGTGCCAGCTCACCAGACAGCCTTGAAGCTTTCTTT.

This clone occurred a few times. The CDR3 DNA sequence: TGTGCCAGCAGCGCCGAGTGGGGGTATAATGAAAAACTGTTTTTT. Translated, it gives CASSAEWGYNEKLFF. The chain has TRBV9 and TRBJ1-4, with a tentative D call TRBD1 (5 bases). Per germline, CDR1 SGDLS and CDR2 YYNGEE. V dropped 3 bases and J dropped 4 bases, with 13 bases sitting between them. The CDR3 runs to 15 residues. Complete variable domain (other parts from reference TRBV9 and TRBJ1-4): DSGVTQTPKHLITATGQRVTLRCSPRSGDLSVYWYQQSLDQGLQFLIQYYNGEERAKGNILERFSAQQFPDLHSELNLSSLELGDSALYFCASSAEWGYNEKLFFGSGTQLSVL.

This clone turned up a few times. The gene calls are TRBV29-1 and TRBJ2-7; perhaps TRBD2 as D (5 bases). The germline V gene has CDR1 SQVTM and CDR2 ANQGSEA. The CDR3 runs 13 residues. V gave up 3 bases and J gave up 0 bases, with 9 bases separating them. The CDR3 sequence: CSVEEDGSYEQYF. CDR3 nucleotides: TGCAGCGTTGAGGAGGACGGCTCCTACGAGCAGTACTTC.

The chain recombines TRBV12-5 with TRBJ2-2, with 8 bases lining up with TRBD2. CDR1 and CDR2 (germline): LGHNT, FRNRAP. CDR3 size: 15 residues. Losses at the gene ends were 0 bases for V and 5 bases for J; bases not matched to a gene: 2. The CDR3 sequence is CASGLVLAGTGELFF. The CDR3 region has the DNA TGTGCTAGTGGTTTGGTATTAGCGGGAACCGGGGAGCTGTTTTTT.

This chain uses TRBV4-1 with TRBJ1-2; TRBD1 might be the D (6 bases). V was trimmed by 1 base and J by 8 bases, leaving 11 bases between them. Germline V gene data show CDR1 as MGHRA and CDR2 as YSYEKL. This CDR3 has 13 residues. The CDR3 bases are TGCGCCAGCAGCCAAGGCGGACAGTGGGGCTACACCTTC. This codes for CASSQGGQWGYTF.

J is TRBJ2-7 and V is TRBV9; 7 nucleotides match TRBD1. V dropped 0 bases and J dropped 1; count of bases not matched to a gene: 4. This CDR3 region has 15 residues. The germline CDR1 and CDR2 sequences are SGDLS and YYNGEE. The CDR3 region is CASSVDPTGSYEQYF. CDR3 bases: TGTGCCAGCAGCGTAGACCCGACAGGGTCCTACGAGCAGTACTTC.